This TCR beta chain was profiled in a study of vaccination effects on CD4 cells after COVID-19. About the study: As their vaccination, participants received two doses of either BNT162b2 or mRNA-1273.

Per the germline V gene, CDR1 is SGHVS and CDR2 is FNYEAQ. The trim removed 6 bases at V and 5 bases at J, leaving 8 bases unmatched. This CDR3 is built from 16 residues. Comment on this clone: Its antigen is still unknown.

Viral peptide pools were used in the ViraFEST assay to expand antigen-specific CD4+ T cells, and sequencing came afterward. Investigators separated out CD4+ T cells once approximately 10 days of culture had passed. The individual was infected with SARS-CoV-2 between March and December 2020, as confirmed by PCR. Assay used: immunoSEQ multiplex PCR; TCRdb lists only in-frame clones, some missing. The table includes around 30,000 clones, around 79% detected once. The V call is TRBV7-6, the J call TRBJ2-5; the match to TRBD2 covers 14 bases. This sample comprised CD4+ T cells from PBMCs cultured with HCoV-NL63 spike peptides, obtained before COVID-19 vaccination. This TCR was sampled from a human donor who had a prior SARS-CoV-2 infection. The CDR3 DNA follows: TGTGCCAGCAGACCTGGGACTAGCGGGAGTGGGGAGACCCAGTACTTC. Its translation: CASRPGTSGSGETQYF.